This T cell receptor beta chain appears in the sequencing data of a study of cytotoxic CD8 clonotypes in ibrutinib-treated CLL. Turning to the study itself: Response specimens were obtained following a median treatment duration of around 12 months, with a range of 6 to 36.

This clone has just a few counts. Its antigen is undetermined. Sequencing was designed to attain a depth spanning 1 in 200,000 to 1 in 1 million T cells. Generated by immunoSEQ multiplex PCR, the TCRdb table keeps only in-frame clones and is missing some. Counted here are 13,000 to 15,000 clones, roughly 50% occurring once; the ten biggest clones make up less than 40%. Regarding the study as a whole: Under therapy, public clonotypes either contracted or stayed stable, and they were uncommon.

The CDR3 contains 14 residues. The germline gives CDR1 SGHDT, CDR2 YYEEEE. Between the trimmed V and J ends, which lost 3 bases and 7 bases, there was a span of 16 bases. This TCR came from a human donor with chronic lymphocytic leukemia. The V call is TRBV5-6, the J call TRBJ1-2; D remains ambiguous. Sequenced material: PBMCs, taken at a 24-month disease-progression time point, from a patient treated with ibrutinib. The CDR3 bases are TGTGCCAGCAGCTCTACTCGGACGACTATTGGCTACACCTTC. It yields the protein CASSSTRTTIGYTF.